The rows below give T cell receptor beta chains drawn from one sample of a study of identical twins. Via MiXCR, TCRdb re-called the 5' RACE reads, giving one row per CDR3 protein. The table lists around 480,000 distinct CDR3 sequences, 12% to 15% of them singletons. In addition, the sample was reused for a study of yellow fever vaccine responses in identical twins.

Sample: CD4+ T cells sorted from blood. Receptors were obtained from a woman aged 18 to 35 in good health. Each CDR3 is given with its conserved first and last residue. Fields, in order: V gene, clone size, J gene, D gene, CDR3 protein, CDR3 DNA. The D gene is left open where the match is weak. Expanded clones get a size class; other rows say once, few or many, or leave the size out.

TRBV6-2/TRBV6-3	NA	TRBJ2-2	NA	CASSRTNGDTGELFF	TGTGCCAGCAGTAGGACAAATGGGGACACCGGGGAGCTGTTTTTT
TRBV6-2/TRBV6-3	many	TRBJ2-7	NA	CASSFPPLVGYEQYF	TGTGCCAGCAGTTTTCCCCCGCTAGTTGGCTACGAGCAGTACTTC
TRBV7-9	NA	TRBJ2-7	TRBD1	CASSFQEGQGGTHEQYF	TGTGCCAGCAGCTTTCAGGAGGGACAGGGGGGGACCCACGAGCAGTACTTC
TRBV20-1	NA	TRBJ2-5	NA	CSARAPWVEGETQYF	TGCAGTGCTAGGGCCCCGTGGGTTGAGGGGGAGACCCAGTACTTC
TRBV5-1	many	TRBJ2-3	TRBD1	CASSLTDRETDTQYF	TGCGCCAGCAGCTTGACGGACAGGGAGACAGATACGCAGTATTTT
TRBV20-1	many	TRBJ2-1	NA	CSAGIAYYNEQFF	TGCAGTGCGGGGATAGCGTATTACAATGAGCAGTTCTTC
TRBV20-1	few	TRBJ2-7	TRBD1	CSASPGTGPDEQYF	TGCAGTGCTAGCCCCGGGACAGGGCCAGACGAGCAGTACTTC
TRBV10-3	few	TRBJ2-3	TRBD1	CAIKQTGGLVTQYF	TGTGCCATCAAACAAACAGGGGGCCTCGTTACGCAGTATTTT
TRBV15	few	TRBJ2-7	NA	CATSREIGGYEQYF	TGTGCCACCAGCAGAGAGATTGGGGGCTACGAGCAGTACTTC
TRBV20-1	NA	TRBJ2-5	TRBD2	CSAMGLAGGFETQYF	TGCAGTGCTATGGGACTAGCGGGAGGTTTCGAGACCCAGTACTTC
TRBV5-6	NA	TRBJ2-7	TRBD1	CASSRPGQGELWYF	TGTGCCAGCTCTCGTCCTGGACAGGGGGAACTTTGGTACTTC
TRBV4-3	NA	TRBJ1-1	NA	CASSGGASYTEAFF	TGCGCCAGCAGCGGGGGGGCCTCCTACACTGAAGCTTTCTTT
TRBV25-1	many	TRBJ1-2	NA	CASSGMTVGAGGYTF	TGTGCCAGCAGTGGCATGACGGTTGGGGCAGGTGGCTACACCTTC
TRBV7-9	few	TRBJ2-1	TRBD2	CASSGSGGGSYNEQFF	TGTGCCAGCAGCGGGTCCGGCGGGGGTTCCTACAATGAGCAGTTCTTC
TRBV7-2	many	TRBJ1-3	NA	CASSLASISSGNTIYF	TGTGCCAGCAGCTTAGCCAGTATAAGCTCTGGAAACACCATATATTTT
TRBV29-1	many	TRBJ2-6	TRBD2	CSVIAGPGSGANVLTF	TGCAGCGTCATAGCGGGGCCGGGTTCTGGGGCCAACGTCCTGACTTTC
TRBV5-1	few	TRBJ2-7	TRBD1	CASSWTGQSYEQYF	TGCGCCAGCAGTTGGACAGGCCAATCCTACGAGCAGTACTTC
TRBV7-2	NA	TRBJ2-1	NA	CASSQTGKQYNEQFF	TGTGCCAGCAGCCAAACCGGGAAACAGTACAATGAGCAGTTCTTC
TRBV11-2	few	TRBJ2-7	TRBD2	CASSGYGTSGRVSSYEQYF	TGTGCCAGCAGCGGCTACGGGACTAGCGGGAGGGTCAGCTCCTACGAGCAGTACTTC
TRBV20-1	few	TRBJ1-4	NA	CSARSPSQKLFF	TGCAGTGCTAGATCCCCTTCCCAAAAACTGTTTTTT
TRBV5-5	NA	TRBJ1-6	NA	CASSFTDSSYNSPLHF	TGTGCCAGCAGCTTCACGGACAGCTCCTATAATTCACCCCTCCACTTT
TRBV5-1	few	TRBJ2-7	TRBD2	CASSLVNSGGYEQYF	TGCGCCAGCAGCTTGGTTAATAGCGGGGGTTACGAGCAGTACTTC
TRBV27	few	TRBJ2-1	NA	CASSFLTDNEQFF	TGTGCCAGCAGTTTCCTGACCGACAATGAGCAGTTCTTC
TRBV6-2/TRBV6-3	once	TRBJ2-7	NA	CASSYSFTGNEQYF	TGTGCCAGCAGTTACAGCTTTACAGGGAACGAGCAGTACTTC
TRBV7-2	many	TRBJ2-5	NA	CASSPPRGETQYF	TGTGCCAGCAGTCCCCCCCGGGGAGAGACCCAGTACTTC
TRBV2	few	TRBJ2-2	NA	CASSEVTTGELFF	TGTGCCAGCAGTGAAGTCACGACCGGGGAGCTGTTTTTT
TRBV11-2	few	TRBJ2-5	NA	CASSFSVRETQYF	TGTGCCAGCAGCTTCTCGGTGAGGGAGACCCAGTACTTC
TRBV6-5	few	TRBJ2-7	NA	CASSYVTVPGEQYF	TGTGCCAGCAGTTACGTCACAGTTCCAGGCGAGCAGTACTTC
TRBV7-2	few	TRBJ2-7	TRBD2	CASSGGGSYEQYF	TGTGCCAGCAGTGGGGGGGGGTCCTACGAGCAGTACTTC
TRBV15	few	TRBJ2-7	TRBD1	CATSRDEDRGHEQYF	TGTGCCACCAGCAGAGACGAGGACAGGGGCCACGAGCAGTACTTC
TRBV7-3	NA	TRBJ2-5	NA	CASSLRGRPQETQYF	TGTGCCAGCAGCTTACGGGGCAGGCCCCAAGAGACCCAGTACTTC
TRBV2	NA	TRBJ2-1	TRBD2	CASSMTSGRNNEQFF	TGTGCCAGCAGTATGACTAGCGGGCGAAACAATGAGCAGTTCTTC
TRBV4-3	NA	TRBJ1-6	NA	CASSQVTGSRSYNSPLHF	TGCGCCAGCAGCCAAGTAACAGGGTCCCGCTCCTATAATTCACCCCTCCACTTT
TRBV30	NA	TRBJ2-7	TRBD1	CAWSRRPGQSYEQYF	TGTGCCTGGAGTCGCCGACCGGGACAGTCCTACGAGCAGTACTTC
TRBV15	NA	TRBJ2-1	TRBD2	CATSRDRTSGRYEQFF	TGTGCCACCAGCAGAGATCGGACTAGCGGGAGGTATGAGCAGTTCTTC
TRBV2	few	TRBJ1-1	TRBD1	CATGQGLKAFF	TGTGCCACGGGACAGGGCTTAAAAGCTTTCTTT
TRBV2	NA	TRBJ2-1	NA	CASSSAPSRGNEQFF	TGTGCCAGCAGTTCAGCGCCTAGCAGGGGCAATGAGCAGTTCTTC
TRBV3-1	NA	TRBJ2-1	TRBD1	CASSTYGTGVYNEQFF	TGTGCCAGCAGCACCTACGGGACAGGGGTCTACAATGAGCAGTTCTTC
TRBV24-1	few	TRBJ2-3	NA	CATSDFKKSTDTQYF	TGTGCCACCAGTGATTTTAAGAAGAGCACAGATACGCAGTATTTT
TRBV4-1	NA	TRBJ2-7	NA	CASSQSVQGSEQYF	TGCGCCAGCAGCCAATCTGTCCAGGGGAGCGAGCAGTACTTC
TRBV2	few	TRBJ2-7	TRBD1	CASSSGTGGHEQYF	TGTGCCAGCAGCTCCGGGACAGGGGGTCACGAGCAGTACTTC
TRBV20-1	few	TRBJ2-3	NA	CSARTGVTDTQYF	TGCAGTGCTAGAACCGGGGTAACAGATACGCAGTATTTT
TRBV15	few	TRBJ2-1	NA	CATSRDSGLLSYNEQFF	TGTGCCACCAGCAGAGATTCAGGGTTGCTCTCCTACAATGAGCAGTTCTTC
TRBV20-1	few	TRBJ1-3	TRBD1	CSAWGTGNIGYSGNTIYF	TGCAGTGCGTGGGGGACAGGGAATATTGGGTACTCTGGAAACACCATATATTTT
TRBV5-5	few	TRBJ2-7	NA	CASSPPGFNEQYF	TGTGCCAGCAGCCCCCCAGGGTTTAACGAGCAGTACTTC
TRBV15	NA	TRBJ1-1	TRBD1	CATSREGQLNTEAFF	TGTGCCACCAGCAGAGAGGGACAGTTGAACACTGAAGCTTTCTTT
TRBV7-2	NA	TRBJ2-3	TRBD2	CASSLEITSGSLNTQYF	TGTGCCAGCAGCTTAGAGATAACTAGCGGGAGTTTAAATACGCAGTATTTT
TRBV18	NA	TRBJ2-6	NA	CASSPRFAGMGANVLTF	TGTGCCAGCTCACCACGTTTTGCAGGGATGGGGGCCAACGTCCTGACTTTC
TRBV12-3/TRBV12-4	NA	TRBJ2-1	TRBD2	CASSGGGLGYNEQFF	TGTGCCAGCAGTGGCGGGGGTCTAGGCTACAATGAGCAGTTCTTC
TRBV29-1	NA	TRBJ1-3	TRBD1	CSVSGQVGGNTIYF	TGCAGCGTTTCCGGACAGGTGGGAGGAAACACCATATATTTT